A selection of T cell receptor beta chains follows, all from one sample in a study of blood T cell repertoires in COVID-19. The assay was immunoSEQ multiplex PCR, and TCRdb's table has in-frame clones only and misses some. Counted here are 77,000 or so clones, 83% occurring once; the ten biggest clones make up about 6.9%. The sample was peripheral blood. These receptors came from a man aged 30-40 years with COVID-19, enrolled during active disease. CDR3s include the opening cysteine and the closing phenylalanine or tryptophan. D genes are given only for firm matches. Clone size is not always given. Where it is, it says once, few, many or a class for expanded clones.

V gene	J gene	D gene	clone size	CDR3 protein	CDR3 DNA
TRBV28	TRBJ1-5	TRBD1	.	CASRRQGYSNQPQHF	TGTGCCAGCAGGCGACAGGGTTACAGCAATCAGCCCCAGCATTTT
TRBV6-5	TRBJ1-6	TRBD1	.	CASSRQGADNSPLHF	TGTGCCAGCAGCCGCCAGGGGGCAGATAATTCACCCCTCCACTTT
TRBV10-3	TRBJ2-1	TRBD1	.	CAISERIGQDHNEQFF	TGTGCCATCAGTGAGCGTATTGGACAGGATCACAATGAGCAGTTCTTC
TRBV24-1	TRBJ1-5	.	.	CATSDPTGNQPQHF	TGTGCCACCAGTGATCCCACAGGGAATCAGCCCCAGCATTTT
TRBV6-5	TRBJ1-2	TRBD1	.	CASSYWGQGLLWGYTF	TGTGCCAGCAGTTACTGGGGACAGGGCCTACTTTGGGGCTACACCTTC
TRBV12-2	TRBJ2-1	.	.	CASRLNPTREGHIEQFF	TGTGCAAGTCGCTTGAACCCTACTCGGGAGGGCCATATTGAGCAGTTCTTC
TRBV20-1	TRBJ2-3	TRBD2	once	CSASTSSGRWQDTQYF	TGCAGTGCTAGTACGTCCAGCGGGAGGTGGCAAGATACGCAGTATTTT
TRBV14	TRBJ2-2	.	.	CASSQSPSKQLTGELFF	TGTGCCAGCAGCCAGTCCCCATCAAAACAGCTCACCGGGGAGCTGTTTTTT
TRBV6-1	TRBJ1-3	TRBD1	few	CASSEPQGLSRNTIYF	TGTGCCAGCAGTGAACCACAGGGGTTATCCCGAAACACCATATATTTT
TRBV28	TRBJ1-1	.	.	CASSSRLTEAFF	TGTGCCAGCAGTAGCAGGTTGACTGAAGCTTTCTTT
TRBV28	TRBJ2-2	TRBD2	.	CATGGVAGVRDTGELFF	TGTGCCACGGGGGGTGTAGCGGGAGTTAGGGACACCGGGGAGCTGTTTTTT
TRBV11-2	TRBJ2-1	.	.	CASSFRDRVGLAAYNEQFF	TGTGCCAGCAGCTTCCGGGACAGGGTTGGACTAGCGGCTTACAATGAGCAGTTCTTC
TRBV27	TRBJ1-1	TRBD1	once	CASSLSWTGGWDSEAFF	TGTGCCAGCAGTTTATCGTGGACAGGGGGCTGGGACAGTGAAGCTTTCTTT
TRBV4-2	TRBJ2-1	TRBD2	once	CASSLTSGDYNEQFF	TGTGCCAGCAGCCTGACTAGCGGAGACTACAATGAGCAGTTCTTC
TRBV19	TRBJ2-2	TRBD2	.	CASIGLAGVGTGELFF	TGTGCCAGTATTGGACTAGCGGGAGTCGGAACCGGGGAGCTGTTTTTT
TRBV28	TRBJ2-4	TRBD1	.	CASSSSGTGGYIQYF	TGTGCCAGCAGTTCTTCCGGGACAGGGGGATACATTCAGTACTTC
TRBV28	TRBJ1-5	.	.	CASSFQGNQPQHF	TGTGCCAGCAGTTTCCAGGGCAATCAGCCCCAGCATTTT
TRBV27	TRBJ2-7	TRBD1	once	CASSRQGGQGRSEQYF	TGTGCCAGCAGCCGCCAGGGGGGACAGGGAAGAAGCGAGCAGTACTTC
TRBV5-1	TRBJ2-7	TRBD2	.	CASSLVGLAGAGEQYF	TGCGCCAGCAGCTTGGTTGGACTAGCGGGAGCGGGTGAGCAGTACTTC
TRBV5-1	TRBJ2-1	TRBD2	once	CASSKPGLGSLNEQFF	TGCGCCAGCAGCAAACCGGGACTAGGGTCCCTAAATGAGCAGTTCTTC
TRBV10-3	TRBJ2-3	.	.	CAISGGVTDTQYF	TGTGCCATCAGTGGGGGGGTAACAGATACGCAGTATTTT
TRBV5-1	TRBJ2-7	.	few	CASSLEQGYEQYF	TGCGCCAGCTCATTGGAACAGGGCTACGAGCAGTACTTC
TRBV19	TRBJ1-1	TRBD1	.	CASAPDRDPTREAFF	TGTGCCAGCGCACCAGACAGGGATCCAACGCGTGAAGCTTTCTTT
TRBV28	TRBJ2-2	.	.	CASSPPGAGELFF	TGTGCCAGCAGTCCTCCCGGGGCCGGGGAGCTGTTTTTT
TRBV5-4	TRBJ2-2	TRBD1	.	CASSLGQGAQNTGELFF	TGTGCCAGCAGCTTGGGACAGGGGGCCCAAAACACCGGGGAGCTGTTTTTT
TRBV19	TRBJ1-2	.	.	CASSLTSFGYTF	TGTGCCAGTAGCTTAACTTCGTTTGGCTACACCTTC
TRBV11-1	TRBJ2-3	.	.	CASSYNAGIGTDTQYF	TGTGCCAGCAGCTACAACGCGGGGATTGGCACAGATACGCAGTATTTT
TRBV3-1/TRBV3-2	TRBJ2-2	.	.	CASSQDRATNTGELFF	TGTGCCAGCAGCCAAGACAGGGCCACGAACACCGGGGAGCTGTTTTTT
TRBV11-3	TRBJ2-1	.	.	CASSYGAAEQFF	TGTGCCAGCAGCTATGGGGCAGCCGAGCAGTTCTTC
TRBV6-5	TRBJ1-1	.	.	CASSYSDTEAFF	TGTGCCAGCAGTTACTCCGACACTGAAGCTTTCTTT
TRBV4-2	TRBJ2-1	.	.	CASSDGQPNNEQFF	TGTGCCAGCAGCGATGGACAGCCGAACAATGAGCAGTTCTTC
TRBV2	TRBJ2-7	.	.	CATEGGQYF	TGTGCCACTGAAGGGGGGCAGTACTTC
TRBV6-1	TRBJ2-5	TRBD1	once	CASSERGPRVQETQYF	TGTGCCAGCAGTGAAAGGGGGCCCAGGGTCCAAGAGACCCAGTACTTC
TRBV3-1/TRBV3-2	TRBJ1-1	TRBD1	.	CASRDRGAEAFF	TGTGCCAGCAGAGACAGGGGCGCTGAAGCTTTCTTT
TRBV3-1/TRBV3-2	TRBJ1-2	TRBD1	.	CASSQWQGARVPGYTF	TGTGCCAGCAGCCAGTGGCAGGGGGCAAGGGTGCCCGGCTACACCTTC
TRBV5-1	TRBJ2-3	TRBD2	.	CASSRAGGRTDTQYF	TGCGCCAGCAGCCGGGCGGGCGGGAGAACAGATACGCAGTATTTT
TRBV5-5	TRBJ2-3	.	.	CASSLGAGLSTDTQYF	TGTGCCAGCAGCTTAGGGGCAGGGTTGAGCACAGATACGCAGTATTTT
TRBV6-2/TRBV6-3	TRBJ2-3	TRBD1	.	CASRPWTGGADTQYF	TGTGCCAGCAGGCCTTGGACAGGGGGCGCAGATACGCAGTATTTT
TRBV6-2/TRBV6-3	TRBJ1-5	.	.	CASSSDSRNQPQHF	TGTGCCAGCAGTTCGGACAGTCGCAATCAGCCCCAGCATTTT
TRBV7-2	TRBJ2-3	.	.	CASSYATDTQYF	TGTGCCAGCTCCTACGCCACAGATACGCAGTATTTT
TRBV25-1	TRBJ1-4	TRBD1	.	CASSGQGTNEKLFF	TGTGCCAGCAGTGGACAGGGCACTAATGAAAAACTGTTTTTT
TRBV29-1	TRBJ1-2	.	.	CSVTPQAHTGYTF	TGCAGCGTAACGCCACAGGCCCATACGGGCTACACCTTC
TRBV10-3	TRBJ2-5	TRBD1	.	CATTGDLQETQYF	TGTGCCACAACAGGGGACCTACAAGAGACCCAGTACTTC
TRBV27	TRBJ2-1	.	.	CASSLSGGGSGGEQFF	TGTGCCAGCAGTTTATCTGGAGGAGGGAGTGGGGGTGAGCAGTTCTTC
TRBV6-1	TRBJ2-2	TRBD2	medium-sized	CASSEKLADQPGELFF	TGTGCCAGCAGTGAGAAACTAGCGGATCAACCCGGGGAGCTGTTTTTT
TRBV14	TRBJ1-2	.	once	CASSQGLNYGYTF	TGTGCCAGCAGCCAAGGTCTGAACTATGGCTACACCTTC
TRBV2	TRBJ1-1	.	.	CASSPDTEAFF	TGTGCCAGCAGCCCCGACACTGAAGCTTTCTTT
TRBV28	TRBJ1-3	TRBD1	.	CASRQQGTPGNTIYF	TGTGCCAGCAGGCAACAGGGGACCCCTGGAAACACCATATATTTT
TRBV6-5	TRBJ2-7	TRBD2	.	CASRLAGATYEQYF	TGTGCCAGCAGACTAGCGGGAGCGACCTACGAGCAGTACTTC
TRBV27	TRBJ2-2	.	.	CASSLLPSATNTGELFF	TGTGCCAGCAGTTTATTGCCTAGCGCAACGAACACCGGGGAGCTGTTTTTT
TRBV9	TRBJ1-4	.	.	CASSLGQYNNEKLFF	TGTGCCAGCAGTCTCGGACAGTACAATAATGAAAAACTGTTTTTT
TRBV30	TRBJ1-5	.	.	CAWTDSNQPQHF	TGTGCCTGGACAGATAGCAATCAGCCCCAGCATTTT
TRBV24-1	TRBJ2-5	TRBD2	.	CATGTSGQETQYF	TGTGCCACGGGGACTAGCGGCCAAGAGACCCAGTACTTC
TRBV28	TRBJ1-1	.	.	CASILSGVDGAFF	TGTGCCAGCATCCTCTCCGGGGTTGATGGAGCTTTCTTT
TRBV6-5	TRBJ1-1	TRBD1	.	CASTEGRTGRAFF	TGTGCCAGCACCGAAGGACGGACAGGTCGAGCTTTCTTT
TRBV4-3	TRBJ1-3	.	.	CASSQDGSGRNTIYF	TGCGCCAGCAGCCAAGACGGCTCAGGGCGAAACACCATATATTTT
TRBV10-2	TRBJ1-2	TRBD1	.	CASSESTGSYGYTF	TGCGCCAGCAGTGAGTCGACAGGGTCCTATGGCTACACCTTC
TRBV5-1	TRBJ2-1	TRBD2	.	CASSWTASGSFNEQFF	TGCGCCAGCAGCTGGACTGCTAGCGGGAGTTTCAATGAGCAGTTCTTC